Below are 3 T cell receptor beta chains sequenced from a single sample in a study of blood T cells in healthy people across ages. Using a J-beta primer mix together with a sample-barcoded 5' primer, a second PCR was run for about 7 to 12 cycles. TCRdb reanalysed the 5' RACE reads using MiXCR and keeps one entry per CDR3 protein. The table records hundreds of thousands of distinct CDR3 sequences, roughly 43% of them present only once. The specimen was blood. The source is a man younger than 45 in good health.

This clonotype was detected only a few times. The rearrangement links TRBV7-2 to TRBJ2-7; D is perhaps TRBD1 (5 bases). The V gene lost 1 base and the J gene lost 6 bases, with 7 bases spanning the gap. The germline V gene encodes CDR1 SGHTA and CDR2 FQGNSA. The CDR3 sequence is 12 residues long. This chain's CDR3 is CASSLDRSEQYF. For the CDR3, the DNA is TGTGCCAGCAGCTTAGACAGGAGCGAGCAGTACTTC.

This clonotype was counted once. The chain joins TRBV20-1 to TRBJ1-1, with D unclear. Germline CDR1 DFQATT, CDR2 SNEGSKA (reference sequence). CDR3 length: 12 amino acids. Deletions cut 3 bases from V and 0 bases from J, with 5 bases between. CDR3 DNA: TGCAGTGCTAGCAGTGTGAACACTGAAGCTTTCTTT. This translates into CSASSVNTEAFF.

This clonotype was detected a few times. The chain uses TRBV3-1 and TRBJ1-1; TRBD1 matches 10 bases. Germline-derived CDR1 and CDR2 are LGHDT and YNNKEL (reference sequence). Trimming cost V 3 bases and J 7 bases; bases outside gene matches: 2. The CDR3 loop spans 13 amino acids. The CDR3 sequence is CASSQGQGYEAFF. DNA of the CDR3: TGTGCCAGCAGCCAGGGACAGGGGTATGAAGCTTTCTTT. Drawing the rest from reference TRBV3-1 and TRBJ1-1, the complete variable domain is DTAVSQTPKYLVTQMGNDKSIKCEQNLGHDTMYWYKQDSKKFLKIMFSYNNKELIINETVPNRFSPKSPDKAHLNLHINSLELGDSAVYFCASSQGQGYEAFFGQGTRLTVV.